This entry lists 20 T cell receptor beta chains sequenced from one sample in a study of cytomegalovirus exposure and HLA in healthy donors. PCR employed 60 Vbeta and 13 Jbeta primers. Using immunoSEQ multiplex PCR, the repertoire was profiled, and TCRdb retains in-frame clones only, with some absent. This sample has about 130,000 clones, with 77% found just once. The sequencing sample was made of PBMCs. These receptors all come from a woman aged 40 to 55 in good health and CMV-seropositive.

The chain links TRBV5-1 to TRBJ2-3; no firm D call. In germline, CDR1 is SGHRS, CDR2 YFSETQ. This CDR3 comprises 13 residues. Trimming pared 5 bases from V and 4 bases from J, leaving 11 bases between. Here the CDR3 reads CASSTVVADTQYF. The CDR3 DNA is TGCGCCAGCAGTACGGTAGTAGCAGATACGCAGTATTTT.

V and J are TRBV7-9 and TRBJ2-5, with D maybe TRBD1 (6 bases). CDR1 and CDR2 from the germline V gene are SEHNR and FQNEAQ (reference sequence). This CDR3 is built from 14 residues. Trimming removed 5 bases at V and 1 base at J, with 11 bases between. In DNA, the CDR3 is TGTGCCAGCAGCCCTACGGACAGCCAAGAGACCCAGTACTTC. Protein: CASSPTDSQETQYF.

The CDR3 DNA reads as TGCGCCAGCAGCTTAGAGGGACAGGGATTCACCGGGGAGCTGTTTTTT. Translated: CASSLEGQGFTGELFF. The V call is TRBV5-1, the J call TRBJ2-2, with 9 bases that match TRBD1. J was trimmed by 4 bases and V by 2 bases; bases with no gene match: 6. Germline V gives CDR1 SGHRS, CDR2 YFSETQ. This CDR3 region has 16 residues. Full variable domain (rest looked up from reference TRBV5-1 and TRBJ2-2): KAGVTQTPRYLIKTRGQQVTLSCSPISGHRSVSWYQQTPGQGLQFLFEYFSETQRNKGNFPGRFSGRQFSNSRSEMNVSTLELGDSALYLCASSLEGQGFTGELFFGEGSRLTVL.

This clone was recorded a few times. V gene TRBV6-5 combines with J gene TRBJ1-2, with 8 bases identical to TRBD1. Unmatched junction bases numbered 6, after V lost 10 bases and J lost 2 bases. The germline gives CDR1 MNHEY, CDR2 SVGAGI. The CDR3 loop spans 13 amino acids. The CDR3, as DNA: TGTGCCACCTGGACAGGGCGAAACTATGGCTACACCTTC. Amino acids: CATWTGRNYGYTF.

The chain has TRBV6-1 and TRBJ2-3, with a weak D call TRBD2 (6 bases). Trimming left V 2 bases short and J 5 bases short, with 17 bases between. The CDR3 has 16 residues. CDR1 and CDR2 (germline): MNHNS, SASEGT. Here the CDR3 reads CASSESPSVLEDTQYF. The CDR3 bases are TGTGCCAGCAGTGAATCGCCTAGCGTCCTTGAAGATACGCAGTATTTT.

This chain connects TRBV28 to TRBJ2-3, with D hard to call. This CDR3 spans 14 amino acids. Per germline, CDR1 MDHEN and CDR2 SYDVKM. The V end was cut by 1 base, the J end by 6 bases, with 11 bases between. CDR3 DNA: TGTGCCAGCAGTTTATTGGCAGGTGGGGATACGCAGTATTTT. Translating gives CASSLLAGGDTQYF.

The CDR3 DNA sequence: TGTGCCAGCAGCCAAGAATTGGGGGCAGAGGTGTACTTC. As protein: CASSQELGAEVYF. The genes are TRBV14 and TRBJ2-7; D might be TRBD1 (6 bases). Trimming pared 0 bases from V and 12 bases from J, leaving 15 bases between. This CDR3 spans 13 amino acids. The germline V gene encodes CDR1 SGHDN and CDR2 FVKESK.

This clone was found a few times. V is TRBV5-1 and J is TRBJ2-1; D not resolved. The germline CDR1 and CDR2 sequences are SGHRS and YFSETQ. Trimming shortened V by 0 bases and J by 3 bases, and 7 bases separated the two germline ends. The CDR3 has 14 amino acids. The CDR3 loop is CASSLESGYNEQFF. The CDR3 DNA reads as TGCGCCAGCAGCTTGGAATCGGGCTACAATGAGCAGTTCTTC.

This clone was recorded only once. The chain joins TRBV15 to TRBJ2-1; 13 bases are a match to TRBD2. With V trimmed by 1 base and J by 10 bases, 7 bases remained unmatched. CDR3 size: 16 residues. Germline V gives CDR1 LNHNV, CDR2 YYDKDF (reference sequence). Here the CDR3 DNA reads TGTGCCACCAGCAGAGCCGGGGGACTAGCGGGAATAGAGCAGTTCTTC. It codes for CATSRAGGLAGIEQFF.

J is TRBJ2-5 and V is TRBV6-1; no reliable D call. V was trimmed by 7 bases and J by 4 bases, leaving 10 bases between them. The length of the CDR3 is 12 residues. Germline assignment: CDR1 MNHNS and CDR2 SASEGT. CDR3 residues: CASMRLGETQYF. In nucleotides, the CDR3 is TGTGCCAGCATGCGGCTGGGAGAGACCCAGTACTTC.

This clone has a single count. The chain links TRBV19 to TRBJ2-2, with 8 positions matching TRBD1. The J segment lost 5 bases and the V segment lost 2 bases, leaving 16 bases of the junction unmatched. Germline CDR1 reads LNHDA; CDR2 reads SQIVND (reference sequence). This CDR3 comprises 19 residues. The CDR3 DNA reads TGTGCCAGTAGTATAACCGAACCTACGACAGGGGTCCGTACCGGGGAGCTGTTTTTT. It translates to CASSITEPTTGVRTGELFF.

The V gene is TRBV6-1, the J gene TRBJ1-2; D is unresolved. V lost 6 bases, J lost 6 bases, and 20 bases lay in between. CDR1 and CDR2 from the germline V gene are MNHNS and SASEGT. The CDR3 is 15 amino acids. CDR3 in DNA: TGTGCCAGCAGCGTGACGACATATCCCGGGGATGGCTACACCTTC. Amino acids: CASSVTTYPGDGYTF.

CDR3 in amino acids: CATSRGSGRRSGELFF. CDR3 nucleotide sequence: TGTGCCACCAGCAGAGGTAGCGGGAGAAGATCCGGGGAGCTGTTTTTT. The rearrangement uses TRBV15 and TRBJ2-2, with 9 bases identical to TRBD2. The CDR3 extends over 16 amino acids. Germline V CDR1 and CDR2: LNHNV, YYDKDF (reference sequence). V lost 1 base to trimming and J lost 6 bases; unmatched junction nucleotides: 6.

The V and J genes are TRBV5-4 and TRBJ1-2, with 9 bases matching TRBD1. Trimming took 4 bases from V and 5 from J; bases not matched to a gene: 9. This CDR3 spans 15 amino acids. Looked up from germline, CDR1 is SGHNT and CDR2 is YYREEE (reference sequence). CDR3 sequence (DNA): TGTGCCAGCAGCGGTACAGGGGGCTCAAGATATGGCTACACCTTC. This translates into CASSGTGGSRYGYTF.

This clone appeared many times. V and J are TRBV5-6 and TRBJ1-1; no definite D call. The germline V and J ends were trimmed by 3 bases and 1 base, with 13 bases remaining between them. The CDR3 has 15 residues. The germline CDR1 and CDR2 sequences are SGHDT and YYEEEE. CDR3 loop: CASSSSHEGNTEAFF. CDR3 sequence (DNA): TGTGCCAGCAGCTCCTCCCATGAGGGGAACACTGAAGCTTTCTTT.

This clone showed up just a few times. The chain employs TRBV7-8 and TRBJ1-3; a weak D match, TRBD1 (5 bases). V was shortened by 3 bases and J by 2 bases, with 11 bases between the two germline ends. The CDR3 has 15 amino acids. Germline V CDR1 and CDR2: SGHVS, FQNEAQ. The CDR3 nucleotides read TGTGCCAGCAGCTTTGGGGGGAGGGCTGGAAACACCATATATTTT. Translated: CASSFGGRAGNTIYF.

The chain is built from TRBV15 and TRBJ2-7; a weak D match, TRBD1 (5 bases). This CDR3 comprises 14 residues. V lost 1 base, J lost 9 bases, and 16 bases lay in between. Germline CDR1 is LNHNV and CDR2 is YYDKDF (reference sequence). CDR3 DNA: TGTGCCACCAGCAGAGGGGCCAGGGTGCCAAGGCAGTACTTC. Protein: CATSRGARVPRQYF.

This clone was found once. The CDR3 spells CASSSTKNTGELFF. The CDR3 DNA reads TGTGCCAGCAGTTCTACTAAGAACACCGGGGAGCTGTTTTTT. The chain is built from TRBV2 and TRBJ2-2; D is unclear. Germline values: CDR1 SNHLY, CDR2 FYNNEI. CDR3 length: 14 residues. The V end was cut by 5 bases, the J end by 1 base, with 8 bases between.

The chain combines TRBV29-1 with TRBJ2-3; 9 bases map to TRBD1. The V segment lost 5 bases and the J segment 0 bases; nucleotides outside the gene matches: 6. This CDR3 contains 15 residues. Germline CDR1 reads SQVTM; CDR2 reads ANQGSEA. The CDR3 sequence is CSVLRTGDSTDTQYF. For the CDR3, the DNA is TGCAGCGTTCTACGGACAGGGGACAGCACAGATACGCAGTATTTT.

This chain connects TRBV7-9 to TRBJ2-5; D unclear. The CDR3 is made up of 13 amino acids. Per germline, CDR1 SEHNR and CDR2 FQNEAQ (reference sequence). The V and J ends lost 1 base and 8 bases respectively, with 11 bases between them. The CDR3 loop is CASSLGAQGTQYF. The CDR3 coding sequence is TGTGCCAGCAGCTTAGGGGCCCAAGGAACCCAGTACTTC.